Listed here are 3 T cell receptor beta chains from one sample, sequenced in a study of blood T cell repertoires in COVID-19 (dated by TCRdb to 2018 to 2021). To prepare the library, the immunoSEQ multiplex PCR assay was applied. Imported from immuneACCESS, the table was reduced by TCRdb to in-frame sequences with V and J called. These copies leave out some clones; in studies compared against another copy, an unresolved V gene accounts for under half, and the cause of the remainder is not known. Within this sample are about 240,000 clones, with approximately 80% of them counted one time only. The ten largest clones represent approximately 4.5% of the sample. Sequences were obtained from peripheral blood. The receptors shown here come from a woman in her seventies with acute or convalescent COVID-19.

The J gene is TRBJ1-5, the V gene TRBV6-6; 10 nucleotides agree with TRBD1. This CDR3 is built from 15 residues. With V trimmed by 5 bases and J by 2 bases, 3 bases remained unmatched. Germline CDR1 reads MNHNY; CDR2 reads SVGAGI (reference sequence). CDR3 DNA: TGTGCCAGCAGTCGACAGGGGGCTGGCAATCAGCCCCAGCATTTT. Its translation is CASSRQGAGNQPQHF.

The V and J genes are TRBV5-1 and TRBJ1-2; no definite D call. Trimming removed 0 bases at V and 2 bases at J, with 8 bases between. The CDR3 contains 14 residues. Germline V CDR1 and CDR2: SGHRS, YFSETQ. The chain's CDR3 is CASSLGKSNYGYTF. The CDR3 DNA reads as TGCGCCAGCAGCTTGGGTAAGAGCAACTATGGCTACACCTTC.

The chain uses TRBV12-3 or TRBV12-4 and TRBJ1-2; D is perhaps TRBD1 (5 bases). V was cut by 0 bases and J by 7 bases, with 9 bases left in between. The CDR3 runs 13 residues. This CDR3 reads CASSLATQGGYTF. The DNA for the CDR3 is TGTGCCAGCAGTTTAGCTACCCAGGGTGGCTACACCTTC.